The text below deals with one T cell receptor (beta chain). This clone has just a few counts. Its antigen has not been determined. No much larger clone exists at a distance of one base, and base qualities are not known. The data originate from a study of PD-1 blockade in mismatch repair-deficient tumors (TCRdb year 2017). About the study as a whole: Between late 2013 and late 2016, 86 consecutive patients with approximately 12 mismatch repair-deficient cancer types, all previously treated and progressing, were enrolled in the trial. Deep sequencing of TCR CDR3 regions was used to track tumor-associated T cell clones in peripheral blood of patients responding to PD-1 blockade.

For every enrolled patient, mismatch repair deficiency was confirmed by either polymerase chain reaction or immunohistochemistry. Three patients who responded to pembrolizumab therapy underwent TCR sequencing. Pembrolizumab PD-1 blockade was prospectively tested in advanced mismatch repair-deficient cancers, regardless of tissue of origin, in the phase II trial. Peripheral blood T cell samples were collected serially, before PD-1 blockade began and at several time points afterward. Blood sampling times were reported as weeks after the first pembrolizumab dose. Library construction relied on the immunoSEQ multiplex PCR assay. The source is immuneACCESS, and TCRdb retained only in-frame sequences with V and J called. Part of the clones is not carried over; for the studies checked, unresolved V genes explain less than half of this, and the remainder is unexplained. This sample lists roughly 79,000 clones; roughly 80% were detected once. Roughly 5.5% of the sample is held by the ten biggest clonotypes.

What the study reported, not specific to this receptor: Rapid expansion after pembrolizumab followed by contraction, generally before radiologic responses, was shown by tumor-resident clones, which were often undetectable in blood before treatment.

The clonotype was recovered from an adult with mismatch repair-deficient cancer. This material consisted of peripheral blood, taken 44 weeks after starting pembrolizumab.

The CDR3 amino acid sequence is: CASSSGNVQYF. The bases are TGTGCCAGCAGTTCAGGGAATGTGCAGTACTTC. The chain is assembled from TRBV5-4 and TRBJ2-7, with TRBD1 tentatively as D gene (5 bases match). The CDR3, cysteine through phenylalanine, is 11 amino acids long. Just the 33-base CDR3 DNA is kept, in frame starting at base 1. CDR1 and CDR2 are read off the germline V gene (reference sequence) as SGHNT and YYREEE. V loses 5 bases of germline sequence and J loses 9 bases, and the interval between the two ends is 12 bases.